This T cell receptor (beta chain) was captured by sequencing in a study of patients and donors after allogeneic stem cell transplantation. In its sample, this clonotype was seen a few times. TCRdb processed the RT-PCR reads anew with MiXCR; each CDR3 protein has one entry. The sample includes about a million distinct CDR3 sequences, 15% to 20% of them seen just once. The germline V gene encodes CDR1 SGHVS and CDR2 FNYEAQ. The CDR3 runs 14 residues. V lost 5 bases and J 9 bases, leaving 14 bases between the germline ends. The chain employs TRBV7-6 and TRBJ1-6, with D uncertain. The source material was blood, either unsorted or a sorted T cell fraction (not recorded which). The TCR sequence derives from a human donor who was either an allogeneic HSCT recipient or a stem cell or donor lymphocyte infusion donor (not recorded which). It is not recorded whose cells these are; they may come from a transplant donor. In DNA form, the CDR3 reads TGTGCCAGCAGCGAAGAGGGAGGTCGTTCACCCCTCCACTTT. Amino acids: CASSEEGGRSPLHF.